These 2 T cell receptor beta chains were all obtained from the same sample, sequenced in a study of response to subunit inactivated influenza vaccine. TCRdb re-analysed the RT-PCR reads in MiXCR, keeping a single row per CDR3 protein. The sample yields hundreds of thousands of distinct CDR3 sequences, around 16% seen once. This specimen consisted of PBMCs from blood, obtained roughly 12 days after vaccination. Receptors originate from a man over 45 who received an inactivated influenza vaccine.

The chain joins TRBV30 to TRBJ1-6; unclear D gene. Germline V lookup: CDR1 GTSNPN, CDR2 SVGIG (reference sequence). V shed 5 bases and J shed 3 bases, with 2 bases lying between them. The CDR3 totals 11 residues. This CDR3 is CAWGYNSPLHF. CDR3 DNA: TGTGCCTGGGGCTATAATTCACCCCTCCACTTT.

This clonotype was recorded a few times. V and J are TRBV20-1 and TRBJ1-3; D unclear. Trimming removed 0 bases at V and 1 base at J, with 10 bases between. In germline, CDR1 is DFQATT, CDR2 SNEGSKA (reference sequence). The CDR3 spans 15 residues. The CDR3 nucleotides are TGCAGTGCTAGAGATGAAAGGATGTCTGGAAACACCATATATTTT. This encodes CSARDERMSGNTIYF.